This T cell receptor (beta chain) comes out of a study of blood T cell repertoires in COVID-19 (dated by TCRdb to the early 2020s). In the study overall: The collaborator samples originated in the United States, Italy and Spain and spanned the acute and convalescent phases of COVID-19. Subjects who had been exposed to COVID-19, were actively infected with it, or had recovered from it provided the deeply sampled blood TCRbeta repertoires that made up the dataset. The material from the prospective study consisted of cDNA or gDNA derived from T cells, B-cell-depleted T cells, or PBMCs. The repertoires were made available in a free public database intended to serve as a resource for research on the immune response to SARS-CoV-2. HLA class I and class II types, where available, came from metadata supplied by the sample provider rather than from assay-based typing. Nearly every sample came with metadata listing a de-identified subject ID, COVID-19 status, age in years and sex. Samples were obtained from the ongoing ImmuneRACE study (first 160 participants) and from 1,000 to 1,500 subjects provided by 6 global collaborators. Broader findings and caveats from the paper: Clinical and demographic metadata were provided uncurated, with the amount varying by source and participant.

Participants in the prospective study were aged 18 to 89 years, lived in some 24 United States geographic areas, and enrolled through a virtual design. In the prospective study, cohorts were assigned on the basis of participant-reported clinical history obtained from a screening survey and a study questionnaire. Recovered participants in ImmuneRACE Cohort 3 were defined by two consecutive negative NP/OP PCR tests, clearance by a healthcare professional, or resolution of symptoms. Each participant in the prospective study had whole blood, serum and a nasopharyngeal or oropharyngeal swab collected by mobile phlebotomists. Participants in the prospective study had the option to provide additional blood draws and questionnaires over an approximately 2-month period. Before DNA extraction, prospective study blood samples were shipped either frozen or at room temperature. For CDR1 and CDR2, the germline V gene lists SNHLY and FYNNEI. From cysteine to phenylalanine, the CDR3 is 15 amino acids long. Here the CDR3 DNA is all that survives: 45 bases in frame from base 1.

TCRbeta CDR3 regions were amplified from genomic DNA by means of the immunoSEQ Assay, a bias-controlled multiplex PCR. In the authors' own workflow: Within the assay, amplification of reference gene primers was used to estimate how many nucleated cells each sample contained. To quantify the absolute abundance of each unique TCRbeta CDR3 rearrangement, sequence reads were collapsed and filtered. For each sample, productive Simpson clonality was calculated by taking the square root of Simpson's diversity index across productive rearrangements. TCRdb limited this immuneACCESS table to in-frame rearrangements with V and J called. A share of clones is missing; checked studies link under half to unresolved V genes, and the rest is unexplained. V and J calls and clone size are as listed in that table; D and trimming were resolved from the DNA. The table for this sample lists 240,000 or so clones; around 88% of them were counted only once. The top ten constitute around 1.9% of the sample.

A remark on this clone: No antigen is known for it. One end of the junction does not line up with germline, which may come from a read error.

Recombination linked TRBV2 to TRBJ2-3; 12 of the junction bases match TRBD2. The sample taken for sequencing was PBMCs or T cells enriched from blood (not recorded which). This clonotype was obtained from a woman between 50 and 59 years old who had recovered from COVID-19. The nucleotide sequence reads TGTGCCAGCAGCGAAGGACTAGCGGGGTGGGATACGCAGTATTTT. Its protein product is CASSEGLAGWDTQYF.